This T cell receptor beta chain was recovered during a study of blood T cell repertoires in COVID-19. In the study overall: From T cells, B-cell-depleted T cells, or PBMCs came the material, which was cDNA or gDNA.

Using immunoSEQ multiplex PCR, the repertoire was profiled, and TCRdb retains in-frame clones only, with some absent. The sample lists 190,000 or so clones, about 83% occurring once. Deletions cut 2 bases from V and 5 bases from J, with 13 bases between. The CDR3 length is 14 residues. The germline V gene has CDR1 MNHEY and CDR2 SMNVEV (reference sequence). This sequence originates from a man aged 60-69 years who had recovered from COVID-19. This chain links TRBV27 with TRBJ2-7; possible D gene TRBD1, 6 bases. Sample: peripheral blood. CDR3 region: CASSLRRGTNEQYF. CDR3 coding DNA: TGTGCCAGCAGTTTACGCAGGGGTACGAACGAGCAGTACTTC.